Each of the 11 T cell receptor beta chains below was sequenced from the same sample in a study of T cell changes during pregnancy in multiple sclerosis. Sequenced by immunoSEQ multiplex PCR; TCRdb stores in-frame clones only, minus some. The sample yields around 40,000 clones, roughly 89% seen once. This specimen was CD4+ T cells from peripheral blood mononuclear cells, taken in the first trimester of pregnancy. These receptors all stem from a female donor with multiple sclerosis, enrolled in a pregnancy study.

J is TRBJ2-7 and V is TRBV7-2, with 12 nucleotides matching TRBD2. The CDR3 has 16 amino acids. Trimming took 4 bases from V and 4 from J; bases not matched to a gene: 8. Germline V gene data show CDR1 as SGHTA and CDR2 as FQGNSA. CDR3 DNA sequence: TGTGCCAGCAGCTCCCGGACTAGCGGGGCTCGTTACGAGCAGTACTTC. Translating gives CASSSRTSGARYEQYF.

This chain links TRBV21-1 with TRBJ2-7; the tabulated D call, TRBD2, remains unverified against the DNA. TRBV21-1 is an annotated pseudogene. This CDR3 comprises 15 residues. CDR3 sequence reads: CASSKVASGPYEQYF. The CDR3 DNA sequence: TGTGCCAGCAGCAAAGTGGCCAGCGGACCCTACGAGCAGTACTTC.

V is TRBV2 and J is TRBJ2-2; 14 bases are shared with TRBD2. CDR1 and CDR2 (germline): SNHLY, FYNNEI. The trim removed 4 bases at V and 7 bases at J, leaving 8 bases unmatched. This CDR3 has 17 residues. CDR3 nucleotide sequence: TGTGCCAGCAGTGGGAGGACTAGCGGGAGGACTGACGGGGAGCTGTTTTTT. It is translated as CASSGRTSGRTDGELFF.

The J gene is TRBJ2-1, the V gene TRBV13; 12 nucleotides align to TRBD2. V trimming: 5 bases; J trimming: 0 bases; junction bases outside the gene matches: 14. Germline CDR1 PRHDT, CDR2 FYEKMQ (reference sequence). The CDR3 has 20 amino acids. CDR3 sequence (DNA): TGTGCCAGCAGCCCTCCCGGGGGACTAGCGGGTGCAAGCTCCTACAATGAGCAGTTCTTC. Protein product: CASSPPGGLAGASSYNEQFF.

V usage is TRBV4-2 and J usage is TRBJ1-1, with D unclear. Germline CDR1 LGHNA, CDR2 YNFKEQ. Deletions cut 4 bases from V and 1 base from J, with 10 bases between. The CDR3 consists of 14 residues. The CDR3 region has the DNA TGTGCCAGCAGCCCCCTGACACCGAACACTGAAGCTTTCTTT. It yields the protein CASSPLTPNTEAFF.

The V and J genes are TRBV5-1 and TRBJ2-3; D is perhaps TRBD1 (5 bases). In germline, CDR1 is SGHRS, CDR2 YFSETQ. Trimming removed 6 bases from V and 1 base from J, with 9 bases in between. The CDR3 is made up of 13 amino acids. CDR3 bases: TGCGCCAGCAACGTAGGGGGCACAGATACGCAGTATTTT. Translated, it gives CASNVGGTDTQYF.

The V and J genes are TRBV5-6 and TRBJ2-7; 9 nucleotides align to TRBD1. With V trimmed by 4 bases and J by 3 bases, 11 bases remained unmatched. Germline V gene sequence: CDR1 SGHDT, CDR2 YYEEEE. The CDR3 is 16 amino acids. This CDR3 is CASSPSGTGTVYEQYF. The CDR3 DNA sequence: TGTGCCAGCAGCCCCTCCGGGACAGGGACTGTCTACGAGCAGTACTTC.

V is TRBV5-3 and J is TRBJ2-7, with D unresolved. TRBV5-3 has ORF status, its function being uncertain. V gave up 2 bases and J gave up 6 bases, with 6 bases separating them. This CDR3 is built from 11 residues. The CDR3 region has the DNA TGTGCCAGAAGCTTTAGTTTCGAGCAGTACTTC. As protein: CARSFSFEQYF.

This clone was found once. V gene TRBV28 combines with J gene TRBJ2-1; 9 bases line up with TRBD1. The CDR3 sequence is 13 residues long. J lost 8 bases, V lost 6 bases, and 5 bases had no gene match. Germline CDR1 is MDHEN and CDR2 is SYDVKM. CDR3 in DNA: TGTGCCAGCAGCCCGGGACAGGGCTATGAGCAGTTCTTC. It encodes CASSPGQGYEQFF.

The count of this clone is one. V gene TRBV14 combines with J gene TRBJ2-1; 9 bases match TRBD1. Germline lookup yields CDR1 SGHDN and CDR2 FVKESK. J gave up 12 bases and V 5 bases, and 8 bases lay outside the gene matches. The length of the CDR3 is 13 residues. The CDR3 sequence: CASSKGTGRGQFF. The CDR3 DNA follows: TGTGCCAGCAGCAAGGGGACAGGGAGGGGGCAGTTCTTC.

This chain links TRBV10-3 with TRBJ1-3, with 7 bases aligning to TRBD1. V dropped 3 bases and J dropped 3; count of bases not matched to a gene: 5. The germline CDR1 and CDR2 sequences are ENHRY and SYGVKD. The CDR3 covers 15 residues. DNA for the CDR3: TGTGCCATCAGTGATGGAGGGGGCTTTGGAAACACCATATATTTT. Residues: CAISDGGGFGNTIYF.